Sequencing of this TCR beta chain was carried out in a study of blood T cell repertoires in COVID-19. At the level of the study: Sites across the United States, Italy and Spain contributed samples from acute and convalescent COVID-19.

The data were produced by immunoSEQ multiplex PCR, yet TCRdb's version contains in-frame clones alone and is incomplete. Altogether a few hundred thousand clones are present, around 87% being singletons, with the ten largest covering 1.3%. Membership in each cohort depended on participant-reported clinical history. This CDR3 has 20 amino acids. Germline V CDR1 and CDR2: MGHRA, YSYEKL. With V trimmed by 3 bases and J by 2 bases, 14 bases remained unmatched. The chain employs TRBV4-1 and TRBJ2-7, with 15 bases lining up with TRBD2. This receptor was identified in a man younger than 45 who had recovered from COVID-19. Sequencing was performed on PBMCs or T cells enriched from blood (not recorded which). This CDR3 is CASSHPRTSGGVRGTYEQYF. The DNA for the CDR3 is TGCGCCAGCAGCCACCCCCGGACTAGCGGGGGGGTACGCGGGACCTACGAGCAGTACTTC.